This is a list of T cell receptor beta chains from one sample in a study of shared clonotypes between healthy human individuals. The method was immunoSEQ multiplex PCR; TCRdb's version includes in-frame clones alone and lacks a portion of them. The sample has 950,000 to 1,100,000 clones, about three quarters seen once. Source material: memory CD4+ T cells sorted from blood. Receptors were obtained from a man aged 18 to 29 in good health. CDR3s include the opening cysteine and the closing phenylalanine or tryptophan. Fields, in order: CDR3 protein, CDR3 DNA, clone size, D gene, J gene, V gene. A D gene is named only where the DNA matches it firmly. A clone size is listed for some rows: how often the clone was seen (once, few, many), or a class if it is expanded.

CASSILGQGVYEQYF | TGTGCCAGTAGTATTCTGGGACAGGGGGTCTACGAGCAGTACTTC | . | TRBD1 | TRBJ2-7 | TRBV19
CASVGRTDTQYF | TGTGCCAGCGTTGGGCGCACAGATACGCAGTATTTT | . | . | TRBJ2-3 | TRBV18
CASMPGNTEAFF | TGTGCCAGTATGCCAGGGAACACTGAAGCTTTCTTT | . | . | TRBJ1-1 | TRBV19
CASSGSGGYEQYF | TGTGCCAGCAGTGGAAGCGGGGGATACGAGCAGTACTTC | . | TRBD2 | TRBJ2-7 | TRBV2
CASSPRQDGYTF | TGTGCCAGCTCACCGCGGCAAGATGGCTACACCTTC | . | . | TRBJ1-2 | TRBV18
CASSSGGRSTDTQYF | TGTGCCAGCAGTTCCGGTGGCCGAAGCACAGATACGCAGTATTTT | . | . | TRBJ2-3 | TRBV28
CAWGSKTYEQYF | TGTGCCTGGGGCTCGAAGACCTACGAGCAGTACTTC | . | . | TRBJ2-7 | TRBV30
CASSLPPGLAGGGYNEQFF | TGTGCCAGCAGCTTACCCCCGGGACTAGCGGGAGGGGGCTACAATGAGCAGTTCTTC | . | TRBD2 | TRBJ2-1 | TRBV5-4
CASRPQGGDGYTF | TGTGCCAGCAGGCCCCAGGGGGGAGATGGCTACACCTTC | . | TRBD1 | TRBJ1-2 | TRBV6-5
CASSQEIGLASDTQYF | TGCGCCAGCAGCCAAGAAATCGGACTAGCGTCAGATACGCAGTATTTT | . | TRBD2 | TRBJ2-3 | TRBV4-3
CASSGSTVKGLHF | TGCGCCAGCAGTGGGTCGACAGTTAAGGGCCTCCACTTT | few | . | TRBJ1-6 | TRBV10-2
CASSRVRAGVDTGELFF | TGTGCCAGCAGCCGAGTTAGGGCGGGCGTAGACACCGGGGAGCTGTTTTTT | few | . | TRBJ2-2 | TRBV14
CASSTPGLAGFTMGEQYF | TGTGCCAGTAGTACTCCGGGACTAGCGGGATTTACCATGGGCGAGCAGTACTTC | . | TRBD2 | TRBJ2-7 | TRBV19
CASSFTGSTTGNTIYF | TGTGCCAGCAGCTTCACAGGGAGTACTACTGGAAACACCATATATTTT | . | . | TRBJ1-3 | TRBV5-6
CASKEGGMAKNIQYF | TGTGCCAGCAAGGAGGGGGGCATGGCCAAAAACATTCAGTACTTC | few | . | TRBJ2-4 | TRBV6-5
CASSYSPFSTDTQYF | TGTGCCAGCAGCTATTCCCCGTTTAGCACAGATACGCAGTATTTT | . | . | TRBJ2-3 | TRBV9
CASSFAGARQETQYF | TGTGCCAGCAGCTTCGCAGGGGCACGCCAAGAGACCCAGTACTTC | . | . | TRBJ2-5 | TRBV11-2
CASSPQRQGASPGGYTF | TGTGCCAGCTCACCACAGCGACAGGGAGCTTCCCCGGGTGGCTACACCTTC | . | TRBD1 | TRBJ1-2 | TRBV18
CAISEQGFENTIYF | TGTGCCATCAGTGAACAGGGGTTTGAAAACACCATATATTTT | . | TRBD1 | TRBJ1-3 | TRBV10-3
CASRPGYSNQPQHF | TGTGCCAGCAGACCAGGGTACAGCAATCAGCCCCAGCATTTT | . | . | TRBJ1-5 | TRBV6-5
CASSPAWSDSYEQYF | TGTGCCAGCTCACCAGCATGGAGTGATTCCTACGAGCAGTACTTC | . | . | TRBJ2-7 | TRBV18
CARQIEPSVSYEQYF | TGTGCCAGGCAGATCGAACCTAGCGTTTCCTACGAGCAGTACTTC | . | . | TRBJ2-7 | TRBV21-1
CSAIVDTQYF | TGCAGTGCCATCGTAGATACGCAGTATTTT | . | . | TRBJ2-3 | TRBV20-1
CASSLSTGVNSPLHF | TGTGCCAGCAGTCTTTCGACAGGGGTGAATTCACCCCTCCACTTT | . | TRBD1 | TRBJ1-6 | TRBV6-1
CASSTPSGGTGYGYTF | TGTGCCAGCAGCACGCCCTCTGGAGGGACCGGCTATGGCTACACCTTC | . | . | TRBJ1-2 | TRBV7-3
CASSLSWGQPQHF | TGTGCCAGCAGCTTAAGTTGGGGACAGCCCCAGCATTTT | . | . | TRBJ1-5 | TRBV11-2
CASSPLGRDGPQYF | TGTGCCAGCTCACCCCTAGGACGAGATGGTCCGCAGTATTTT | . | . | TRBJ2-3 | TRBV18
CASSGWGARSYEQYF | TGCGCCAGCAGCGGGTGGGGGGCTCGGTCCTACGAGCAGTACTTC | . | . | TRBJ2-7 | TRBV5-1
CASSSGGASDTQYF | TGTGCCAGCAGTAGCGGGGGGGCCTCAGATACGCAGTATTTT | . | TRBD2 | TRBJ2-3 | TRBV6-6
CAWSGDTFSGNTIYF | TGTGCCTGGAGTGGGGACACTTTCTCTGGAAACACCATATATTTT | . | . | TRBJ1-3 | TRBV30
CASSLEGTGGTEAFF | TGCGCCAGCAGCCTGGAAGGGACAGGGGGGACTGAAGCTTTCTTT | . | TRBD1 | TRBJ1-1 | TRBV5-1
CASSQTGDVSQHF | TGTGCCAGCAGTCAGACCGGGGACGTCTCCCAGCATTTT | few | . | TRBJ1-5 | TRBV6-6
CASSRGGFSYNSPLHF | TGTGCCAGCAGCCGCGGGGGGTTCTCCTATAATTCACCCCTCCACTTT | . | . | TRBJ1-6 | TRBV5-8
CASSEGETTEAFF | TGTGCCAGCAGTGAAGGAGAGACCACTGAAGCTTTCTTT | many | . | TRBJ1-1 | TRBV6-1
CASSATSYEQYF | TGTGCCAGCAGTGCGACCTCCTACGAGCAGTACTTC | . | . | TRBJ2-7 | TRBV2
CASRPGLAGGADTQYF | TGTGCCAGCAGACCGGGACTAGCGGGAGGGGCAGATACGCAGTATTTT | once | TRBD2 | TRBJ2-3 | TRBV5-4
CASSLGTNYGYTF | TGTGCCAGCAGCTTGGGCACCAACTATGGCTACACCTTC | . | . | TRBJ1-2 | TRBV7-6
CASSEQGPQETQYF | TGCGCCAGCAGTGAACAGGGCCCCCAAGAGACCCAGTACTTC | . | . | TRBJ2-5 | TRBV10-2
CASSPPGGNTEAFF | TGTGCCAGCAGCCCGCCGGGGGGGAACACTGAAGCTTTCTTT | many | . | TRBJ1-1 | TRBV7-2
CASSFGTSGGQFF | TGTGCCAGCAGCTTCGGGACTAGCGGGGGGCAGTTCTTC | . | TRBD2 | TRBJ2-1 | TRBV7-2
CASSTQPTGRAHGYTF | TGTGCCAGTAGTACGCAACCTACGGGCAGGGCCCATGGCTACACCTTC | . | . | TRBJ1-2 | TRBV19
CSVELGYETQYF | TGCAGCGTTGAGTTGGGGTACGAGACCCAGTACTTC | . | . | TRBJ2-5 | TRBV29-1
CASSLDGMMNTEAFF | TGCGCCAGCAGCTTGGATGGGATGATGAACACTGAAGCTTTCTTT | . | . | TRBJ1-1 | TRBV5-1
CASSRLAGGPYEQYF | TGTGCCAGCAGCCGACTAGCGGGAGGGCCCTACGAGCAGTACTTC | few | TRBD2 | TRBJ2-7 | TRBV7-2
CASSGGRYNSPLHF | TGTGCCAGCAGTGGGGGAAGATATAATTCACCCCTCCACTTT | once | . | TRBJ1-6 | TRBV7-8